This record concerns one T cell receptor beta chain sequence. The data stem from a study of technical replicates of blood from a handful of donors. The repertoire was sequenced with immunoSEQ multiplex PCR; TCRdb's copy has only in-frame clones and lacks some. This table holds under 100,000 clones, 65% to 90% found once. The germline CDR1 and CDR2 sequences are DFQATT and SNEGSKA (reference sequence). The CDR3 totals 10 residues. The V end was cut by 4 bases, the J end by 7 bases, with 7 bases between. The gene calls are TRBV20-1 and TRBJ2-5; no reliable D call. The TCR sequence derives from a human donor in good health. Some clones in this sample may be carry-over from other donors' samples. The sample taken for sequencing was PBMCs. CDR3 in amino acids: CSATHRTQYF. DNA for the CDR3: TGCAGTGCTACACACCGGACCCAGTACTTC.